The clone carrying this T cell receptor beta chain was found once. The antigen is undetermined. The CDR3 runs to 14 residues. V lost 1 base and J 10 bases, leaving 14 bases between the germline ends. The V gene's germline CDR1 is SGHTA and CDR2 FQGNSA. The sample belongs to a study of cytomegalovirus exposure and HLA in healthy donors. Across the whole study: From roughly 180 million T cells, an earlier analysis saw 120 million or so unique TCR beta sequences. General study points: Data from an earlier analysis indicated that most TCR beta V segments were productive either about 90% or about 30% of the time.

The PCR was carried out with 60 Vbeta primers and 13 Jbeta primers. Clones were sequenced by immunoSEQ multiplex PCR, and TCRdb holds only the in-frame ones, with some missing. The repertoire has 130,000 to 150,000 clones, around three quarters of them found once; the top ten carry 2% to 2.5%. The TCR sequence derives from a woman younger than 35 in good health and CMV-seropositive. The sample consisted of PBMCs. This chain joins TRBV7-2 and TRBJ2-1, with D possibly being TRBD1 (5 bases). The CDR3 region is CASSLEGLTREQFF. The DNA for the CDR3 is TGTGCCAGCAGCTTAGAGGGGCTGACCAGGGAGCAGTTCTTC.